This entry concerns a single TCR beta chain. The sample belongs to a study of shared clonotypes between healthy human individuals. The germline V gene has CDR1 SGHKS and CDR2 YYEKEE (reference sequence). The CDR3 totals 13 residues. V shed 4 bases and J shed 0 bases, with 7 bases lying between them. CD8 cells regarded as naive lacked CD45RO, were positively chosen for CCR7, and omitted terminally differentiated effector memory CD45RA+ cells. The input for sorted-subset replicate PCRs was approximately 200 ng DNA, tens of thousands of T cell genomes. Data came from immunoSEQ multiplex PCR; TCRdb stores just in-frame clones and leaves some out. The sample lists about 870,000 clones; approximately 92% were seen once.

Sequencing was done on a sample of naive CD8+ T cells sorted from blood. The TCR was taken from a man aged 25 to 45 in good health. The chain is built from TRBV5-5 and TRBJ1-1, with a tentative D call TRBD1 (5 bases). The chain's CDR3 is CASSRDLNTEAFF. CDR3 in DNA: TGTGCCAGCAGCCGGGACTTGAACACTGAAGCTTTCTTT.